The clone carrying this TCR beta chain has only a few counts. Its antigen is unidentified. The data are from a study of T cell repertoires in cytomegalovirus infection. Study as a whole: Both CMV infection and a matching HLA type were indicated by public TCR beta signatures. Study results and caveats: Of the TCR beta families, the public ones yielded a cumulative frequency that identified carriers of CMV plus the relevant HLA. Clonotypes of TCR beta that were HLA-C-restricted and CMV-specific dominated the ex vivo response.

Germline V CDR1 and CDR2: SEHNR, FQNEAQ (reference sequence). Trimming stripped 5 bases from V and 0 bases from J, with 5 bases between. The CDR3 spans 14 residues. TCRdb re-derived calls from the reads in MiXCR, one entry per CDR3 protein. The sample lists 630,000 or so distinct CDR3 sequences, 20% to 25% seen once, with 8% in the top ten. What was sequenced was CD8+ T cells from PBMCs. V usage is TRBV7-9 and J usage is TRBJ1-6; no reliable D call. The sequence came from a human donor in good health (CMV status not recorded). Some clones in this sample may be carry-over from other donors' samples. The chain's CDR3 is CASSKSSYNSPLHF. For the CDR3, the DNA is TGTGCCAGCAGCAAGAGCTCCTATAATTCACCCCTCCACTTT.